Described below is a single T cell receptor beta chain sequence and its context. The sample belongs to a study of blood T cell repertoires in COVID-19. Background on the study: Acute-phase and convalescent COVID-19 samples originated in the United States, Italy and Spain. The analysed material was cDNA or gDNA that came from T cells, B-cell-depleted T cells, or PBMCs.

CDR1 is ENHRY and CDR2 is SYGVKD in the germline V gene. V was pared by 5 bases and J by 5 bases, with 5 bases of the junction left unmatched. The CDR3 covers 15 residues. Sequencing was performed with immunoSEQ multiplex PCR; in TCRdb, only in-frame clones are kept and a portion is missing. The table shows under 100,000 clones, with about 90% occurring only once. The sequenced sample was peripheral blood. The clonotype was recovered from a human donor in a cohort sampled during active COVID-19. J is TRBJ1-4 and V is TRBV10-3; TRBD1 agrees at 10 bases. Here the CDR3 DNA reads TGTGCCATCAGTACTGCGGGACAGGGGAATGAAAAACTGTTTTTT. Its translation: CAISTAGQGNEKLFF.